This record concerns one T cell receptor beta chain sequence. A few counts support this clonotype. It lacks a known antigen. Base qualities are missing; no much larger clone stands one base away. This sample was taken from a study of Graves' ophthalmopathy and Graves' hyperthyroidism (dated by TCRdb to the late 2010s). Regarding the research as a whole: A patient counted as having stable hyperthyroidism if there was no progression to ophthalmopathy within 18 months of follow-up. In total, 135 blood samples were TCR-sequenced: fewer than 50 ophthalmopathy, some 75 hyperthyroidism and 17 hyperthyroidism-to-ophthalmopathy patients. Once sampling was done, hyperthyroidism patients were given methimazole at a starting dose of 30 mg daily, while ophthalmopathy patients were given high-dose intravenous methylprednisolone. An independent validation cohort was composed of fewer than 20 hyperthyroidism patients and some 16 patients who later progressed from hyperthyroidism to ophthalmopathy. TCR beta repertoire signatures were used to distinguish Graves' ophthalmopathy from Graves' hyperthyroidism and to predict progression to ophthalmopathy. In more than five hyperthyroidism patients, T-cell repertoires of thyroid tissue and blood were compared. To explore V-J signatures that distinguish ophthalmopathy from hyperthyroidism, a discovery set of around 100 patients was enrolled, made up of 43 with ophthalmopathy and roughly 57 with stable hyperthyroidism. Results the study describes overall, beyond this receptor: No statistical method was used to set the sample size in advance, and the investigators knew which group each participant was assigned to. In validation, the model predicted ophthalmopathy progression with 70.59% sensitivity and around 72% specificity; some 13 predicted patients were CT-confirmed with GO in a median of approximately six months. In cross-validation, the 13-signature model distinguished ophthalmopathy from stable hyperthyroidism with approximately 88% sensitivity and 81% to 83% specificity, and in the test set the corresponding values were roughly 80% and 76%. Among expanded thyroid clonotypes with frequency above 0.001, most also showed up in blood, which suggests that blood repertoires may reflect the thyroid immune response.

The hyperthyroidism patients were 18 to 65 years old and newly diagnosed, with a disease duration of less than 2 months. Patients with other autoimmune diseases, uncontrolled infections, pregnancy or lactation were excluded from the study. Diagnosis relied on clinical symptoms, serum thyroxine, TRAb, thyroid ultrasound and orbital computed tomography. Total RNA was extracted using Trizol reagent, and RNA quality was checked on an Agilent 2100 Bioanalyzer. For repertoire sequencing, the TCR beta CDR3 regions were amplified from RNA transcripts. The first round was an RT-PCR using HTBI primers with the Qiagen OneStep RT-PCR kit, and this first round was followed by a second-round multiplex PCR, then size selection and purification. Libraries were sequenced on an Illumina HiSeq2000 using paired-end 100 bp reads. The study's own analysis went as follows. Reads were processed with SOAPnuke, discarding reads with adapters, uncalled bases, mean Phred below 15, or no exact constant-primer or identifier match. COPE v1.2.5 was used to merge high-quality paired reads. Unique nucleotide sequences were defined as clonotypes and aligned to IMGT TRB V, D and J references using MiTCR v1.1. The analysis was limited to V-J combinations with a frequency above 0.0001, which together covered 99.2% of the repertoires. For each V-J combination, a TCR clonal expansion and chaos score was defined as the ratio of F50 clonal expansion to chaos observed in the TCRdist matrix. Welch's t-statistics and random forest were used to reduce the features to 13 V-J combinations, which were then used as input to a naive Bayes classifier. Thyroid-blood repertoire similarity was quantified with the Morisita-Horn index. The raw public data were reprocessed by TCRdb itself: fastp quality trimming at Q25, MiXCR clonotype calling, in-frame beta chains only. Every CDR3 protein is listed once, alongside the most common genes and DNA of its rows. TCRdb, not the authors, supplied the V and J calls. Across this sample there are 1 million to 1.3 million distinct CDR3 sequences, with about two fifths seen only once. 11% of the sample rests with the top ten.

Looking up the germline V gene yields CDR1 MNHEY and CDR2 SVGAGI. V loses 3 bases at its end and J loses 8 bases; junction bases beyond the gene matches: 16. The CDR3 has 18 amino acids, counting the end cysteine and phenylalanine. Only the CDR3 part of the read is kept: 54 bases, read in frame from the first base. The chain was built from TRBV6-5 and TRBJ1-6, and 7 junctional nucleotides match TRBD1. This clonotype was obtained from an adult man with Graves' hyperthyroidism. The sequenced sample was peripheral blood or thyroid tissue (not recorded which). The base sequence is TGTGCCAGCAGTTATTTCCAGGGGGGTTCTCGGCGGGATTCACCCCTCCACTTT. This sequence encodes CASSYFQGGSRRDSPLHF.